This note documents a single T cell receptor (beta chain) sequence. What it recognizes is unknown. Added by template switching were UMIs that each held a 6-nucleotide sample barcode. TCRdb reprocessed the 5' RACE reads; each CDR3 protein has one entry and no DNA is given. The sample totals about 440,000 distinct CDR3 sequences. For every donor, one blood sample of approximately 2.6 ml was drawn. These data come from a study of monozygotic twins with inflammatory bowel disease. Notes on the study in general: Patient repertoire variability may have increased through differing immunosuppressive treatments.

Specimen: blood. This receptor was taken from a human donor with ulcerative colitis or Crohn's disease, or a healthy co-twin of an affected twin (not recorded which).

CDR3 residues: CASSVAAEFYGELFF. This chain joins TRBV9 and TRBJ2-2. This CDR3 is 15 amino acids long. Germline loops: CDR1 SGDLS, CDR2 YYNGEE.